The 17 T cell receptor beta chains listed next were all sequenced from one sample in a study of T cell changes during pregnancy in multiple sclerosis. TCRdb keeps only in-frame clones here, not all; method: immunoSEQ multiplex PCR. The top ten clones hold roughly 1.8% of a sample with about 57,000 clones, roughly 93% of them seen once. This specimen consisted of peripheral blood, obtained after pregnancy. Every receptor here comes from a female donor with multiple sclerosis, enrolled in a pregnancy study.

This sequence joins TRBV28 and TRBJ1-1; 8 bases match TRBD1. CDR3 length: 14 amino acids. V gave up 5 bases and J gave up 4 bases; unmatched junction bases: 6. Germline V lookup: CDR1 MDHEN, CDR2 SYDVKM. The CDR3 loop is CASSPDREGTEAFF. CDR3 nucleotides: TGTGCCAGCAGTCCGGACAGGGAGGGCACTGAAGCTTTCTTT.

This clone is a singleton in its sample. The chain carries TRBV10-2 and TRBJ1-1; D not resolved. CDR1 is WSHSY, CDR2 SAAADI, per germline. CDR3 length: 14 amino acids. V lost 4 bases, J lost 4 bases, and 13 bases lay in between. The CDR3 sequence is CASSGFEGSTEAFF. CDR3 coding DNA: TGCGCCAGCAGTGGGTTCGAGGGTTCCACTGAAGCTTTCTTT.

The chain recombines TRBV5-4 with TRBJ2-7; D perhaps matches TRBD2 (5 bases). This CDR3 comprises 15 residues. Germline CDR1 and CDR2: SGHNT and YYREEE (reference sequence). Deletions cut 0 bases from V and 2 bases from J, with 12 bases between. The CDR3 loop is CASSLGPLGTYEQYF. The DNA for the CDR3 is TGTGCCAGCAGCTTGGGTCCTCTCGGGACCTACGAGCAGTACTTC.

The chain has TRBV27 and TRBJ2-7; no firm D call. Trimming left V 4 bases short and J 4 bases short, with 14 bases between. CDR1 and CDR2 from the germline V gene are MNHEY and SMNVEV (reference sequence). This CDR3 has 14 amino acids. The CDR3: CASSSKESHYEQYF. For the CDR3, the DNA is TGTGCCAGCAGTTCGAAAGAGTCTCATTACGAGCAGTACTTC.

V is TRBV29-1 and J is TRBJ2-7, with TRBD1 matching over 9 bases. The CDR3 length is 15 residues. Per the germline V gene, CDR1 is SQVTM and CDR2 is ANQGSEA. With 7 bases clipped from V and 6 bases from J, the junction kept 16 bases outside the gene matches. CDR3 protein: CSAGISGTGLVEQYF. CDR3 nucleotides: TGCAGCGCTGGGATAAGCGGGACAGGGCTCGTCGAGCAGTACTTC.

The chain recombines TRBV7-3 with TRBJ1-1, with D possibly matching TRBD1 (5 bases). Germline CDR1 is SGHTA and CDR2 is FQGTGA. This CDR3 comprises 17 residues. Trimming took off 5 bases at V and 1 base at J, with 20 bases between the two ends. CDR3 DNA: TGTGCCAGCAGCCGTTCCGGACGGGGGGTCAAGAACACTGAAGCTTTCTTT. This encodes CASSRSGRGVKNTEAFF.

V is TRBV6-6 and J is TRBJ1-1; D is ambiguous. Between the trimmed V and J ends, which lost 3 bases and 6 bases, there was a span of 11 bases. Germline V gives CDR1 MNHNY, CDR2 SVGAGI (reference sequence). This CDR3 spans 13 amino acids. This CDR3 is CASSYGGFAEAFF. CDR3 coding DNA: TGTGCCAGCAGTTATGGAGGGTTCGCTGAAGCTTTCTTT.

The CDR3 spells CASGVAGDLSYEQYF. The DNA for the CDR3 is TGTGCTAGTGGAGTAGCGGGAGACCTCTCCTACGAGCAGTACTTC. The V and J genes are TRBV12-5 and TRBJ2-7; 9 bases fit TRBD2. The CDR3 loop spans 15 amino acids. Germline lookup yields CDR1 LGHNT and CDR2 FRNRAP. V was clipped by 6 bases and J by 0 bases; unmatched bases: 6.

Written as DNA, the CDR3 is TGTGCCACCAGCAGTGAGGATACGCAGTATTTT. It encodes CATSSEDTQYF. V usage is TRBV15 and J usage is TRBJ2-3, with D uncertain. Germline V CDR1 and CDR2: LNHNV, YYDKDF (reference sequence). Trimming left V 3 bases short and J 6 bases short, with 4 bases between. The CDR3 consists of 11 residues.

The V gene is TRBV27, the J gene TRBJ2-1, with 7 bases lining up with TRBD2. Looked up from germline, CDR1 is MNHEY and CDR2 is SMNVEV (reference sequence). This CDR3 has 13 residues. The junction had 1 base not matched to a gene; V was cut back by 5 bases and J by 3 bases. The CDR3 protein is CASSRTSYNEQFF. The DNA of the CDR3 is TGTGCCAGCAGTAGGACTAGCTACAATGAGCAGTTCTTC.

The chain carries TRBV29-1 and TRBJ2-5; D is possibly TRBD1 (6 bases). The CDR3 loop spans 14 amino acids. Germline V gene data show CDR1 as SQVTM and CDR2 as ANQGSEA. V was trimmed by 8 bases and J by 5 bases, leaving 21 bases between them. CDR3 region: CSTRQVTDLETQYF. CDR3 coding DNA: TGCAGCACGCGACAGGTGACGGACCTTGAGACCCAGTACTTC.

This clone was seen just once. The rearrangement joins TRBV28 to TRBJ2-7; perhaps TRBD2 as D (6 bases). The V and J ends lost 7 bases and 0 bases respectively, with 16 bases between them. The CDR3 is 15 residues long. From germline, CDR1 is MDHEN and CDR2 SYDVKM. The CDR3 DNA reads as TGTGCCAGCACCGTCCCGCGGGGTGGCTCCTACGAGCAGTACTTC. Translation: CASTVPRGGSYEQYF.

This sequence joins TRBV6-5 and TRBJ1-4, with TRBD1 as a possible D gene (6 bases). There are 15 residues in the CDR3. Germline assignment: CDR1 MNHEY and CDR2 SVGAGI. V lost 1 base to trimming and J lost 5 bases, with 11 bases between them. CDR3 sequence: CASSYFRGLNEKLFF. In DNA, the CDR3 is TGTGCCAGCAGTTACTTTAGGGGGTTAAATGAAAAACTGTTTTTT.

Regarding this clone: The same CDR3 arises from other DNA sequences in this sample as well. The chain couples TRBV29-1 to TRBJ2-7, with D perhaps matching TRBD2 (5 bases). This CDR3 is 12 amino acids long. Per the germline V gene, CDR1 is SQVTM and CDR2 is ANQGSEA. With 4 bases removed from V and 6 bases from J, the gap between germline ends came to 13 bases. The CDR3 loop is CSVGSAIGEQYF. The CDR3 DNA reads as TGCAGCGTTGGTAGCGCTATCGGCGAGCAGTACTTC.

This chain connects TRBV6-6 to TRBJ1-1; 7 bases match TRBD1. Germline V gives CDR1 MNHNY, CDR2 SVGAGI (reference sequence). The V and J ends lost 6 bases and 1 base, in that order; junction bases with no gene match: 8. This CDR3 is built from 15 residues. CDR3 region: CASSSRQGQNTEAFF. As DNA, the CDR3 is TGTGCCAGCAGCTCCCGACAGGGACAGAACACTGAAGCTTTCTTT.

This chain joins TRBV6-5 and TRBJ2-1; 11 bases are a match to TRBD1. J was trimmed by 7 bases and V by 5 bases; bases with no gene match: 4. The CDR3 extends over 14 amino acids. Germline lookup yields CDR1 MNHEY and CDR2 SVGAGI. The CDR3 loop reads CASSDGQGANEQFF. CDR3 in DNA: TGTGCCAGCAGTGACGGACAGGGGGCGAATGAGCAGTTCTTC.

This clone was counted once. The chain combines TRBV7-9 with TRBJ2-7, with D tentatively TRBD1 (6 bases). This CDR3 spans 13 amino acids. Trimming stripped 1 base from V and 2 bases from J, with 6 bases between. Germline CDR1 is SEHNR and CDR2 is FQNEAQ (reference sequence). CDR3 DNA sequence: TGTGCCAGCAGCTTAGGGACAGCCTACGAGCAGTACTTC. Translating it yields CASSLGTAYEQYF.